Detailed here is one T cell receptor (beta chain). This clonotype was recorded at least ten times. Which antigen it targets is not known. Per-base quality was not reported, and no clone a single base away is much larger than it. This sample was taken from a study of neurological immune-mediated disorders (dated by TCRdb to between 2018 and 2021). In the study overall: Peripheral blood TCR-beta repertoires from patients with HTLV-I-associated myelopathy (HAM/TSP), patients with multiple sclerosis, and healthy controls were compared in the study using UMI-based sequencing. The roughly 110 TCR-beta libraries covered PBMC samples along with longitudinal samples, technical triplicates, and paired sorted CD4+ and CD8+ T-cell subsets. Each longitudinal HAM/TSP and healthy donor was sampled at 3 time-points spaced at roughly 3-45 month intervals. The cohort comprised some 71 subjects: 15 or so HAM/TSP patients, some 34 multiple sclerosis patients and approximately 20 healthy controls. Beyond this particular receptor, the publication reports: TCR clonal expansion was highest in HAM/TSP patients and lowest in MS patients, with MS patients falling below even healthy controls. Expanded clones from different subjects shared no identical CDR3 amino acid sequences, which suggests that TCR-beta repertoires were private in all groups.

cDNA synthesis used template-switch 5'RACE with a primer carrying a 10-nucleotide random unique molecular identifier tagging each TCR transcript. Over 190 million TCR-beta sequences, covering 15-18 subjects, were produced in each sequencing run. The RNeasy kit was used to extract total RNA. TCR-beta VDJ regions were amplified with primers for the TCR constant region and the 5'RACE anchor, using the KAPA Real-time Library Amplification kit. A first PCR added sample indexes and Illumina adaptors, after which a second PCR increased the library yield. After Ampure bead purification, the TCR product of roughly 650 bp was size-selected on a 2% E-gel SizeSelection system. Before pooling, libraries had their quality checked on a Bioanalyzer, their concentration measured with Qubit, and their quantity determined with the Kapa Library Quantification kit. Paired-end 2 x 150 bp sequencing of the libraries was performed on an Illumina HiSeq 2500. To increase sequence diversity, about 25-31% phiX was spiked into each library pool. Processing in the source paper ran as follows. Quality-filtered reads were processed with the UMI-based MiGEC pipeline, which removed over 85% of raw TCR sequences during error correction. VDJ genes were aligned to IMGT germline references, and each clonotype was defined by a unique CDR3 amino acid sequence together with V-J genes. Clonal expansion, Shannon diversity and CDR3 relatedness (CalcPairwiseDistances, ClusterSamples) were evaluated with VDJtools, and phylogenetic trees were built with CLCbio workbench. Clones with at least 8 unique UMIs were defined as expanded, with this threshold being based on coefficient-of-variation modelling across technical triplicates. TCRdb passed the public sequencing reads through fastp at Q25 and MiXCR, retaining productive beta sequences. Every entry covers one CDR3 protein and lists the most common genes and DNA from its rows. The V and J calls here are based on TCRdb, not the publication. Within this sample are 45,000 to 60,000 distinct CDR3 sequences, with about an eighth of them counted one time only. Clones ranked in the top ten supply 7% to 10% of the sample.

Deletion took 4 bases off V and 4 bases off J, with a span of 17 bases between the germline ends. The CDR3 spans 15 residues, from the cysteine through the phenylalanine. The CDR3 DNA has 45 bases and is translated from base 1. Looking up the germline V gene yields CDR1 SGHRS and CDR2 YFSETQ. The meaning of the sample's time point label: longitudinal time-point 3. Unsorted PBMC libraries were generated from 2 million PBMCs stored in RNAlater at -80 °C until RNA extraction. Peripheral blood underwent Ficoll-Hypaque density gradient centrifugation to isolate PBMCs, which were then cryopreserved in liquid nitrogen.

The sequence is built from TRBV5-1 and TRBJ1-1, with a tentative D gene TRBD1 over 5 matching bases. The TCR sequence derives from a male donor with HTLV-1-associated myelopathy (HAM/TSP). Sequences were obtained from PBMCs. CDR3 region: CASSTEGRTGTEAFF. Here is the DNA: TGCGCCAGCAGCACCGAGGGGAGAACCGGCACTGAAGCTTTCTTT.